This T cell receptor (beta chain) comes out of a study of monozygotic twins with inflammatory bowel disease. For every donor, one blood sample of 2.5 to 3 ml was drawn. CDR1 and CDR2 from the germline V gene are DFQATT and SNEGSKA (reference sequence). The CDR3 has 15 residues. Comment on this clonotype: Its antigen is not known.

A total RNA quantity of approximately 3,700 ng went into each TCR library. Template switching appended UMIs that held a 6-nucleotide sample barcode. No DNA is given; TCRdb re-called the 5' RACE reads and lists each CDR3 protein once. This sample's clone table lists roughly 330,000 distinct CDR3 sequences. Whole-study results and caveats: Healthy co-twins, by inverse Simpson, had higher TCRbeta diversity than their siblings with IBD.

J is TRBJ2-6 and V is TRBV20-1; TCRdb outputs TRBD2, but without DNA this stays unchecked. The TCR sequence derives from a human donor with ulcerative colitis or Crohn's disease, or a healthy co-twin of an affected twin (not recorded which). Sequencing input: blood. The CDR3 sequence: CSARERVSGANVLTF.